The following is a T cell receptor beta chain sequence with its context. What it recognizes is unknown. The sample comes from a study of blood T cells in healthy people across ages. Study-level points and caveats: No one knew whether donors had CMV, which possibly confounded expanded clonotype changes.

CDR1 and CDR2 (germline): SGHVS, FNYEAQ. The CDR3 covers 17 residues. V gave up 4 bases and J gave up 4 bases, with 22 bases separating them. Isolated PBMCs totaled at least 6.5 million in each sample. Next came a second PCR, run for about 6 to 12 cycles, which used a sample-barcoded 5' primer along with a J-beta primer mix. The template-switch adaptor, which had 12 random nucleotides, put a tag on each cDNA molecule. In TCRdb, the 5' RACE reads were re-called with MiXCR into one record per CDR3 protein. The sample has about 570,000 distinct CDR3 sequences; 27% are singletons. What was sequenced was blood. The receptor comes from an older woman in good health. This rearrangement joins TRBV7-6 to TRBJ1-2; D may be TRBD1 (6 bases). In DNA, the CDR3 is TGTGCCAGCAGCTCAAGAGGGGGGGCACGAATTGGCTATGGCTACACCTTC. This translates into CASSSRGGARIGYGYTF.